These T cell receptor beta chains were read from a single sample in a study of blood T cell repertoires in COVID-19. Assay used: immunoSEQ multiplex PCR; TCRdb lists only in-frame clones, some missing. The table includes about 150,000 clones, 80% to 90% detected once. The source material was peripheral blood. These receptor sequences come from a man older than 75 with acute or convalescent COVID-19. Both conserved end residues are trimmed from each CDR3.

v_call,j_call,cdr3_aa
TRBV5-5,TRBJ2-7,ASSLADTYEQY
TRBV30,TRBJ1-6,AWSAGSSMNSPLH
TRBV7-2,TRBJ1-1,ASSLAGTGGGTEAF
TRBV7-2,TRBJ2-7,ASSLALQRSYEQY
TRBV5-1,TRBJ1-3,ASSLSGGPASGNTIY
TRBV7-9,TRBJ2-1,ASSSNGGGSYNEQF
TRBV29-1,TRBJ1-2,SVHDRGEGYT
TRBV15,TRBJ1-2,ATSRDSTGSLYT
TRBV27,TRBJ1-6,ASSSSRIFNSPLH
TRBV2,TRBJ2-7,ASSGQGYEQY
TRBV9,TRBJ2-3,ASSVAAGTSGDTQY
TRBV7-9,TRBJ2-6,ASSRSQGPVSGANVLT
TRBV7-3,TRBJ2-7,ASSFRSGTIGEQY
TRBV7-9,TRBJ2-1,ASSFQTGVEQF
TRBV4-1,TRBJ1-2,ASSQGDRRGMGYT
TRBV7-8,TRBJ1-1,ASSHSAVFLNTEAF
TRBV6-5,TRBJ2-1,ASSSALAGGYNEQF
TRBV18,TRBJ2-5,ASSPLAGGGETQY
TRBV5-1,TRBJ2-7,ASSLDGQFSLYEQY
TRBV2,TRBJ2-2,ASSDPAGAPGQGRTGELF
TRBV9,TRBJ1-6,ASSDRDRNSPLH
TRBV19,TRBJ1-2,ASVQGTNYGYT
TRBV7-2,TRBJ2-2,ASSLRGGTGELF
TRBV5-1,TRBJ1-1,ASSLEANSRNTEAF
TRBV28,TRBJ1-6,ASSLLSGERNSPLH
TRBV9,TRBJ2-3,ASSASSESINTQY
TRBV28,TRBJ1-2,ASSSIGGGYGYT
TRBV6-5,TRBJ1-4,ASSFTGNEKLF
TRBV5-1,TRBJ2-3,ASSLLLAGITDTQY
TRBV28,TRBJ1-2,ASSPPGQGRGGYT
TRBV4-1,TRBJ2-7,ASSQPKGSFGTGGSEQY
TRBV7-2,TRBJ1-3,ASSLRGRADTIY
TRBV6-5,TRBJ1-5,ASTLNQPQH
TRBV11-2,TRBJ2-7,ASSLGASGVLYEQY
TRBV9,TRBJ2-2,ASSVLASGSNTGELF
TRBV3-1/TRBV3-2,TRBJ2-2,ASSLRAGELF
TRBV7-7,TRBJ2-5,ASSLVAGAETQY
TRBV28,TRBJ1-1,ASFRAGARNTEAF
TRBV5-1,TRBJ1-2,ASSLSQNYGYT
TRBV28,TRBJ2-1,ASREGRRGEQF
TRBV27,TRBJ1-1,ASSSLQGRRTEAF
TRBV19,TRBJ2-5,ASSIGPSGTQY
TRBV30,TRBJ1-5,AWSTRGNQPQH
TRBV18,TRBJ1-2,ASSPDSVSYT
TRBV3-1/TRBV3-2,TRBJ2-5,ASSQVTGPQETQY
TRBV3-1/TRBV3-2,TRBJ2-7,ASSPRTGYYEQY
TRBV24-1,TRBJ2-2,VTSGRVSGELF
TRBV5-1,TRBJ2-1,ASSSRQGSNEQF
TRBV6-1,TRBJ1-5,ASSEHRSWPQH
TRBV4-1,TRBJ2-7,ASSQGFERSAYEQY
TRBV7-9,TRBJ2-5,ASNLQGRGETQY
TRBV24-1,TRBJ1-1,ATSASGFTEAF
TRBV5-1,TRBJ2-5,ASSLAGLKRETQY
TRBV5-6,TRBJ1-4,ASSLASWGVEGNEKLF
TRBV5-6,TRBJ2-7,ASSLGPDRTIYEQY
TRBV30,TRBJ1-3,ASPGSSGNTIY
TRBV10-2,TRBJ2-7,ASSESTLTSGPQG